This T cell receptor beta chain was captured in a study of post-analysis software for immune sequencing data. Comment on this clonotype: The antigen is unknown.

Germline V gene lookup returns CDR1 SGHRS and CDR2 YFSETQ. The V and J ends lost 4 bases and 3 bases respectively, with 16 bases between them. The CDR3 spans 15 residues. Prepared libraries of TCR beta cDNA carried unique molecular identifiers. One entry per CDR3 protein results from TCRdb running MiXCR on the PCR reads. This sample yields hundreds of thousands of distinct CDR3 sequences, of which 25% to 30% are seen a single time; under 0.7% belongs to the top ten. Whole-study results and caveats: Relative to controls, patients had a few TRBV segments at higher frequency, with TRBV5-6, TRBV5-1 and TRBV20-1 among these.

Input material: blood. The chain joins TRBV5-1 to TRBJ1-1; D gene uncertain. The TCR comes from a girl aged 5 to 17 with multiple sclerosis. The CDR3 coding sequence is TGCGCCAGCAGCCTGTACTCCGGACGCCACACTGAAGCTTTCTTT. Translation gives CASSLYSGRHTEAFF.